These T cell receptor beta chains were read from a single sample in a study of cytomegalovirus exposure and HLA in healthy donors. Here immunoSEQ multiplex PCR was the method, and the copy in TCRdb shows in-frame clones only, minus some. The sample has more than 95,000 clones, more than 70% seen once. Material: PBMCs. The source is a woman aged 50 to 60 in good health and CMV-seropositive. The CDR3 runs from the conserved cysteine through the conserved F or W. The D gene is left open where the match is weak. The listing skips clone size in some rows; elsewhere it reads once, few, many or a size class.

j_call,clone_size,d_call,v_call,cdr3_nt,cdr3_aa
TRBJ2-1,.,TRBD2,TRBV7-9,TGTGCCAGCAGCCCGGGACTAGCGGGAGCAATAAGGTGGTTCTTC,CASSPGLAGAIRWFF
TRBJ2-7,.,.,TRBV11-3,TGTGCCAGCAGCTTAGGCTCCCCCGCGCCCTACGAGCAGTACTTC,CASSLGSPAPYEQYF
TRBJ1-1,.,.,TRBV11-2,TGTGCCAGCAGCTCATCAACAGGGTTAGGGCGGAACACTGAAGCTTTCTTT,CASSSSTGLGRNTEAFF
TRBJ1-5,.,TRBD1,TRBV27,TGTGCCAGCAGTTCGGACAGGGGGCGAGGCAATCAGCCCCAGCATTTT,CASSSDRGRGNQPQHF
TRBJ2-5,.,TRBD2,TRBV7-9,TGTGCCAGCAGCTCCCACGCGGGGGGGGCGCTTTCGCTAGAAGAGACCCAGTACTTC,CASSSHAGGALSLEETQYF
TRBJ2-3,.,TRBD2,TRBV11-1,TGTGCCAGCAGCTTAGATAGCGGGGCTAGCACAGATACGCAGTATTTT,CASSLDSGASTDTQYF
TRBJ2-1,.,TRBD1,TRBV5-4,TGTGCCAGCAGCACCCCATGGGGACAGGGCTACAATGAGCAGTTCTTC,CASSTPWGQGYNEQFF
TRBJ2-2,.,.,TRBV5-1,TGCGCCAGCAGCTTTCCGGGACTTAAGCAGGGGGAGCTGTTTTTT,CASSFPGLKQGELFF
TRBJ2-5,.,TRBD1,TRBV7-9,TGTGCCAGCAGCTCTAGACAGGGGACCCAGTACTTC,CASSSRQGTQYF
TRBJ1-2,few,.,TRBV4-3,TGCGCCAGCGGCCAAGAAGCGCAGCCCGTCTATGGCTACACCTTC,CASGQEAQPVYGYTF
TRBJ1-2,few,.,TRBV5-8,TGTGCCAGCAGCCCCTGGGGGGGCTATGGCTACACCTTC,CASSPWGGYGYTF
TRBJ2-2,.,.,TRBV11-2,TGTGCCAGCAGCCCGACAGGTCGGACCGGGGAGCTGTTTTTT,CASSPTGRTGELFF
TRBJ2-7,few,TRBD2,TRBV9,TGTGCCAGCAGCGCCGGGGGGGACATCTACGAGCAGTACTTC,CASSAGGDIYEQYF
TRBJ1-1,.,.,TRBV7-9,TGTGCCAGCAGCCTGGGACACCTGAACACTGAAGCTTTCTTT,CASSLGHLNTEAFF
TRBJ2-1,once,TRBD1,TRBV6-5,TGTGCCAGCAGTCCCCAGGGGGTCTACAATGAGCAGTTCTTC,CASSPQGVYNEQFF
TRBJ1-1,.,TRBD1,TRBV27,TGTGCCAGCAGTTACGGACAGGGCGGTGAAGCTTTCTTT,CASSYGQGGEAFF
TRBJ1-5,.,TRBD1,TRBV28,TGTGCCAGCAAAGGGACAGGGGTGAATCAGCCCCAGCATTTT,CASKGTGVNQPQHF
TRBJ2-1,.,.,TRBV6-5,TGTGCCAGCAGTTACTCTTGGAGTGGCGATGAGCAGTTCTTC,CASSYSWSGDEQFF
TRBJ2-7,.,.,TRBV6-5,TGTGCCAGCAGTTCTTCCTTCCGCGAGCAGTACTTC,CASSSSFREQYF
TRBJ2-1,.,TRBD1,TRBV6-6,TGTGCCAGCAGTGTCTGGACAGGGCGGTACAATGAGCAGTTCTTC,CASSVWTGRYNEQFF
TRBJ1-1,.,TRBD1,TRBV19,TGTGCCAGCACTTTTCGGGCAGGGGGAGGCACTGAAGCTTTCTTT,CASTFRAGGGTEAFF
TRBJ2-7,once,TRBD2,TRBV27,TGTGCCAGCAGTTTACAGCCAGCGGGAGGGCCCGACGAGCAGTACTTC,CASSLQPAGGPDEQYF
TRBJ1-1,.,TRBD1,TRBV10-3,TGTGCCATCAGTGCCCGGACAGGGGGTGACGGCGAGACTTTCTTT,CAISARTGGDGETFF
TRBJ1-2,few,TRBD1,TRBV27,TGTGCCAGCCGCCATGGGGACAGTTTCTATGGCTACACCTTC,CASRHGDSFYGYTF
TRBJ2-7,.,TRBD2,TRBV11-2,TGTGCCAGCAGCTTCGGGACTAGCGCACTCAGTCCTACAGACGGGCAGTACTTC,CASSFGTSALSPTDGQYF
TRBJ2-3,few,.,TRBV4-3,TGCGCCAGCAGCCAAGTCAGCAGGGCAGATACGCAGTATTTT,CASSQVSRADTQYF
TRBJ1-4,.,.,TRBV12-5,TGTGCTAGTGGCCTCGAGACAGGTTCTAATGAAAAACTGTTTTTT,CASGLETGSNEKLFF
TRBJ1-4,.,.,TRBV6-1,TGTGCCAGCAGTGAAAGGGGGTCTTGGGAAAAACTGTTTTTT,CASSERGSWEKLFF
TRBJ2-5,.,.,TRBV30,TGTGCCCGGACGGCCGGGCTCGGACAGAAAGAGACCCAGTACTTC,CARTAGLGQKETQYF
TRBJ1-2,.,.,TRBV25-1,TGTGCCAGCAGTGCTGGAGCCTTCTATGGCTACACCTTC,CASSAGAFYGYTF
TRBJ1-2,few,TRBD1,TRBV29-1,TGCAGCGCCTTGGCAGGGGGTTCTGGCTACACCTTC,CSALAGGSGYTF
TRBJ1-4,.,.,TRBV5-1,TGCGCCAGCAGCTTGGCCTCGGGAGAAGGGGAAAAACTGTTTTTT,CASSLASGEGEKLFF
TRBJ1-6,few,TRBD1,TRBV4-1,TGCGCCAGCAGCCAGGTATTGGACAGGGGTTCACCCCTCCACTTT,CASSQVLDRGSPLHF
TRBJ1-6,.,.,TRBV5-6,TGTGCCAGCAGCTTAGGGAGGGGTAATTCACCCCTCCACTTT,CASSLGRGNSPLHF
TRBJ2-2,few,TRBD2,TRBV4-1,TGCGCCAGCAGCCAAAGCCCGACTAGCGGGAGGGCCAAAACCGGGGAGCTGTTTTTT,CASSQSPTSGRAKTGELFF
TRBJ2-3,few,TRBD2,TRBV11-2,TGTGCCAGCCCAAGCGGGGGGGCTCTCCCGAGCACAGATACGCAGTATTTT,CASPSGGALPSTDTQYF
TRBJ2-3,.,TRBD2,TRBV7-2,TGTGCCAGCAGCTTAGCCCTTACTAGCGGAAGCACAGATACGCAGTATTTT,CASSLALTSGSTDTQYF
TRBJ2-1,.,.,TRBV19,TGTGCCACGGGCCTGAGGGACTCGCCGCAGTTCTTC,CATGLRDSPQFF
TRBJ1-5,once,TRBD1,TRBV6-5,TGTGCCAGCAAGTCACAGGGGTTTGGGCCCCAGCATTTT,CASKSQGFGPQHF